This entry is about one TCR beta chain. There is no known antigen for this receptor. Base qualities are not provided; no much larger clone lies one nucleotide away. Inclusive of the bounding cysteine and phenylalanine, the CDR3 is 11 residues long. This entry keeps only the CDR3 DNA: 33 bases, framed from base 1. V loses 7 bases of germline sequence and J loses 5 bases, and the interval between the two ends is 9 bases. CDR1 SGHVT and CDR2 SQSDAQ were looked up in the germline V gene. The sample is drawn from a study of blood T cell repertoires in COVID-19 (TCRdb year 2020). General notes on the study: Samples from collaborators originated in the United States, Italy and Spain and spanned both the acute and convalescent phases of COVID-19. Samples came from the ongoing ImmuneRACE study (first 160 participants) plus 1,254 subjects from 6 global collaborators. HLA class I and class II types, where available, came from metadata supplied by the sample provider rather than from assay-based typing. Nearly every sample came with metadata listing a de-identified subject ID, COVID-19 status, age in years and sex. The repertoires were released in a freely available public database meant as a resource for research on the immune response to SARS-CoV-2. Deeply sampled blood TCRbeta repertoires from subjects exposed to, actively infected with, or recovered from COVID-19 were included in the dataset. The prospective study material was composed of cDNA or gDNA derived from T cells, B-cell-depleted T cells, or PBMCs.

What the study reported, not specific to this receptor: The amount of clinical and demographic metadata varied by source and participant and was provided uncurated.

TCRbeta CDR3 regions were amplified from genomic DNA by means of the immunoSEQ Assay, a bias-controlled multiplex PCR. From the authors' description of their analysis: Nucleated cell counts per sample were estimated from amplification of reference gene primers within the assay. Sequence reads were collapsed and filtered to measure the absolute abundance of every unique TCRbeta CDR3 rearrangement. For each sample, productive Simpson clonality was calculated by taking the square root of Simpson's diversity index across productive rearrangements. The source is immuneACCESS, and TCRdb retained only in-frame sequences with V and J called. Part of the clones is not carried over; for the studies checked, unresolved V genes explain less than half of this, and the remainder is unexplained. The DNA was the basis for D and trimming; V, J and clone size are from that table. For this sample the table gives 30,000 or so clones, of which 65% to 90% were detected only once. In total, the top ten clones hold just over 5.5% of the sample.

Collaborating institutions collected whole blood in K2EDTA tubes following their own protocols. For TCRbeta analysis, collaborators shipped samples as frozen whole blood, isolated PBMCs, or DNA extracted from either of those sample types. Material for sequencing was peripheral blood. The V and J genes are TRBV7-4 and TRBJ2-7, and TRBD1 may be the D gene, going by 5 matching bases. The TCR was taken from a woman of 80 years or more with active or convalescent COVID-19. The CDR3 corresponds to CASNRQNEQYF. The sequenced DNA is TGTGCCAGCAACCGACAGAACGAGCAGTACTTC.